A few counts support the clone carrying this T cell receptor (beta chain). Its antigen is unidentified. The entry originates in a study of T cell repertoires in cytomegalovirus infection. The CDR3 consists of 14 residues. Between the trimmed V and J ends, which lost 10 bases and 8 bases, there was a span of 20 bases. The germline V gene has CDR1 LNHDA and CDR2 SQIVND (reference sequence). TCRdb reprocessed the reads with MiXCR, giving one entry per CDR3 protein. Here the sample spans approximately 730,000 distinct CDR3 sequences, about 33% being singletons. The sequence derives from a human donor in good health (CMV status not recorded). Some clones in this sample may be carry-over from other donors' samples. The specimen comprised cultured PBMCs, sampled from culture after CMV antigen stimulation. The chain has TRBV19 and TRBJ1-4; D gene ambiguous. CDR3 sequence reads: CATLDTASGEKLFF. In nucleotides, the CDR3 is TGTGCCACTCTAGACACAGCCTCGGGAGAAAAACTGTTTTTT.